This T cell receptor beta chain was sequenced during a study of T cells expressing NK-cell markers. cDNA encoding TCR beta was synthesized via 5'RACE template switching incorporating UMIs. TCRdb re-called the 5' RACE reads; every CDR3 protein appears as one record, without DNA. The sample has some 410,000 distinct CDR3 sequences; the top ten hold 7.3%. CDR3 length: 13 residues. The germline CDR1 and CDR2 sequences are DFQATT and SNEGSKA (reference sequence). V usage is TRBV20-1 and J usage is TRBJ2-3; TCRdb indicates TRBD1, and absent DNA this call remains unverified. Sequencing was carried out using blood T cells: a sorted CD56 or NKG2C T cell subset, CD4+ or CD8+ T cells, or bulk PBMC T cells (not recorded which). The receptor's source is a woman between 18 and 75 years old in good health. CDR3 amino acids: CSANYRGSDTQYF.